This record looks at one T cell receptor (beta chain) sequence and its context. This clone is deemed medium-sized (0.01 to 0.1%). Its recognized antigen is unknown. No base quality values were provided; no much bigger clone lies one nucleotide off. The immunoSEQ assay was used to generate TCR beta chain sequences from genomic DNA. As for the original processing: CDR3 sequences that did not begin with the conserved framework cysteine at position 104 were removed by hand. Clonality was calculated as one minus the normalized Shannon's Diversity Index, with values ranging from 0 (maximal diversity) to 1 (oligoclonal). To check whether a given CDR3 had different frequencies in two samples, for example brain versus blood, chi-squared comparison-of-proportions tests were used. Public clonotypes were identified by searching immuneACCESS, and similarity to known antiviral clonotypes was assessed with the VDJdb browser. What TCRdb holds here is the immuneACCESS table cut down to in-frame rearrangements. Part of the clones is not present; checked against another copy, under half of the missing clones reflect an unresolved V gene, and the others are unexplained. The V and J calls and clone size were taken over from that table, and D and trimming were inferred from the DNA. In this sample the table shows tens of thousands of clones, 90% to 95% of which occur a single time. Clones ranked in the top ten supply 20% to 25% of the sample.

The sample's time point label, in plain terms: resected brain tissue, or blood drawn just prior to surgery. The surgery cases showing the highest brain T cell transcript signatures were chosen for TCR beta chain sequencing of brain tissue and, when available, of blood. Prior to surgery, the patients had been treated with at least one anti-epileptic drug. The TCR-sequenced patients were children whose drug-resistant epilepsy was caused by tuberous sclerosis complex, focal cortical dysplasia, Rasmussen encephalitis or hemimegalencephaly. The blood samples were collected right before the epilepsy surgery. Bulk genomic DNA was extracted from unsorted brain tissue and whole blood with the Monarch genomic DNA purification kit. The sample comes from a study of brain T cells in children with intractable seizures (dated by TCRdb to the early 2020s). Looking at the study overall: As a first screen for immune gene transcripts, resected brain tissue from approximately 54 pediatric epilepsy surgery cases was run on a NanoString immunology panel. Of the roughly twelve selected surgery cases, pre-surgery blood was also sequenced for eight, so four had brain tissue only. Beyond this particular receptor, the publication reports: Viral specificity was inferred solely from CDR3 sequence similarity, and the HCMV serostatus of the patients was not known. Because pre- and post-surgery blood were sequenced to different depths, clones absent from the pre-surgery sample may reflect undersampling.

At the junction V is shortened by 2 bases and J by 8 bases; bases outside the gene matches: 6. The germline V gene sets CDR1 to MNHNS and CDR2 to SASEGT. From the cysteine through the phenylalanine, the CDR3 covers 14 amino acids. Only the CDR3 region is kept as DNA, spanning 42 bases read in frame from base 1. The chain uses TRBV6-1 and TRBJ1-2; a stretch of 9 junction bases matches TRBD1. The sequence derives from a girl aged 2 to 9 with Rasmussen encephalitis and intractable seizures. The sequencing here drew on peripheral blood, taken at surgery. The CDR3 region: CASSEFRTGEGYTF. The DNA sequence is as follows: TGTGCCAGCAGTGAATTTCGGACAGGGGAAGGCTACACCTTC.